A single sample is the source of the 27 T cell receptor beta chains below, sequenced in a study of beta chain features in type 1 diabetes (dated by TCRdb to between 2017 and 2018). Library creation used the immunoSEQ multiplex PCR assay. The High Capacity cDNA Reverse Transcription Kit was used to reverse transcribe all of the isolated RNA, meaning that expressed TCRB transcripts were what got sequenced. Entries here come from immuneACCESS through TCRdb and include only in-frame sequences with V and J called. Some clones fail to appear in such tables; in the studies checked, an unresolved V gene covers under half of the shortfall, and the cause of the remainder is unknown. Across this sample there are about 620,000 clones, with roughly 15% seen only once. In total, the top ten clones hold about 0.093% of the sample. Sequenced material: naive CD4+ T cells from blood. Reading the label with the study, this specimen's cell subset or site is: true naive CD4+ T cells. Source of these receptors: a man aged 18 to 30 in good health.

This clone came up a few times. This rearrangement joins TRBV29-1 to TRBJ2-7; 15 positions match TRBD2. The CDR3 sequence is 13 residues long. Germline trimming cut 7 bases from V and 12 bases from J; bases unmatched to any gene: 10. CDR1 and CDR2 from the germline V gene are SQVTM and ANQGSEA. CDR3: CSAEGGTSGRWYF. CDR3 DNA sequence: TGCAGCGCAGAAGGTGGGACTAGCGGGAGGTGGTACTTC.

There are a few counts of this clone. Other DNA variants within this sample encode the same CDR3. The chain carries TRBV28 and TRBJ1-2; D is perhaps TRBD1 (5 bases). Trimming removed 6 bases at V and 1 base at J, with 6 bases between. Germline V CDR1 and CDR2: MDHEN, SYDVKM. The CDR3 has 12 residues. The CDR3 here is CASSQGNYGYTF. CDR3 bases: TGTGCCAGCAGCCAGGGTAACTATGGCTACACCTTC.

The table lists this clone with a few counts. The chain carries TRBV4-2 and TRBJ2-7; D perhaps matches TRBD2 (6 bases). The CDR3 totals 15 residues. CDR1 LGHNA and CDR2 YNFKEQ come from the germline V gene. V lost 0 bases and J lost 2, with 11 bases in between. CDR3 coding DNA: TGTGCCAGCAGCCAAGAATGGACTATTCCCTACGAGCAGTACTTC. Its translation is CASSQEWTIPYEQYF.

The genes are TRBV5-4 and TRBJ1-1, with TRBD1 matching 7 bases. There are 13 residues in the CDR3. CDR1 SGHNT and CDR2 YYREEE come from the germline V gene (reference sequence). Losses at the gene ends were 0 bases for V and 7 bases for J; bases not matched to a gene: 3. In nucleotides, the CDR3 is TGTGCCAGCAGCTTGGTGGCAGGGGGTGAAGCTTTCTTT. Protein: CASSLVAGGEAFF.

The chain couples TRBV7-2 to TRBJ1-1; perhaps TRBD1 as D (5 bases). Trimming removed 1 base from V and 4 bases from J, with 7 bases in between. The CDR3 is made up of 13 amino acids. Germline V lookup: CDR1 SGHTA, CDR2 FQGNSA. The CDR3 protein is CASSLEGTTEAFF. CDR3 DNA sequence: TGTGCCAGCAGCTTAGAGGGGACCACTGAAGCTTTCTTT.

In this sample, this clone turned up a few times. This chain uses TRBV9 with TRBJ2-1, with TRBD2 identical over 7 bases. The CDR3 loop spans 14 amino acids. J was trimmed by 1 base and V by 5 bases; bases with no gene match: 3. Germline loops: CDR1 SGDLS, CDR2 YYNGEE. The CDR3, as DNA: TGTGCCAGCAGTGCCGGGGGGTCCTACAATGAGCAGTTCTTC. Its translation: CASSAGGSYNEQFF.

The J gene is TRBJ2-1, the V gene TRBV6-6, with 13 bases matching TRBD2. Looked up from germline, CDR1 is MNHNY and CDR2 is SVGAGI (reference sequence). This CDR3 region has 15 residues. V trimming: 4 bases; J trimming: 6 bases; junction bases outside the gene matches: 3. The CDR3 loop is CASSSRLAGGNEQFF. CDR3 nucleotide sequence: TGTGCCAGCAGTTCCAGACTAGCGGGAGGCAATGAGCAGTTCTTC.

The rearrangement uses TRBV7-2 and TRBJ2-5; the D call may be TRBD1 or TRBD2 (6 bases each). Germline assignment: CDR1 SGHTA and CDR2 FQGNSA. The ends were cut back, 5 bases at V and 5 bases at J, with 12 bases in the middle. The CDR3 covers 13 residues. CDR3 in amino acids: CASSQGTWETQYF. The CDR3 DNA sequence: TGTGCCAGCAGCCAGGGGACTTGGGAGACCCAGTACTTC.

A few counts support this clone. The chain couples TRBV9 to TRBJ2-5; D unclear. V was pared by 4 bases and J by 2 bases, with 15 bases between. This CDR3 has 15 residues. The germline CDR1 and CDR2 sequences are SGDLS and YYNGEE. The CDR3 DNA follows: TGTGCCAGCAGCTTGTCCCCAGCAGCTCAAGAGACCCAGTACTTC. As protein: CASSLSPAAQETQYF.

This clone was counted a single time. V is TRBV4-3 and J is TRBJ1-2, with D tentatively TRBD1 (6 bases). Trimming removed 0 bases at V and 9 bases at J, with 14 bases between. From germline, CDR1 is LGHNA and CDR2 YSLEER. This CDR3 contains 14 residues. This CDR3 reads CASSQDDGRGRYTF. The CDR3, as DNA: TGCGCCAGCAGCCAAGATGACGGCAGGGGTCGCTACACCTTC.

The sample holds many counts of this clone. The chain couples TRBV7-2 to TRBJ2-7; no definite D call. Trimming pared 2 bases from V and 5 bases from J, leaving 10 bases between. The germline V gene encodes CDR1 SGHTA and CDR2 FQGNSA. The CDR3 totals 13 residues. The chain's CDR3 is CASSLSMWDEQYF. The CDR3 coding sequence is TGTGCCAGCAGCTTATCAATGTGGGACGAGCAGTACTTC.

This chain connects TRBV18 to TRBJ1-1, with TRBD1 as a possible D gene (6 bases). V was trimmed by 1 base and J by 4 bases, leaving 16 bases between them. The CDR3 totals 16 residues. Germline V gene lookup returns CDR1 KGHSH and CDR2 LQKENI. CDR3 in DNA: TGTGCCAGCTCACCACGTCCGGGCCGAGGGGGCACTGAAGCTTTCTTT. This encodes CASSPRPGRGGTEAFF.

The rearrangement joins TRBV18 to TRBJ1-6; D is uncertain. Germline V gene lookup returns CDR1 KGHSH and CDR2 LQKENI. The CDR3 runs to 15 residues. The V gene lost 7 bases and the J gene lost 4 bases, with 14 bases spanning the gap. Written as DNA, the CDR3 is TGTGCCAGCTTGGCGTCAAGACATTATAATTCACCCCTCCACTTT. Translation gives CASLASRHYNSPLHF.

This clone was counted ten times or more. The CDR3 sequence: CASSLGGPYEQYF. CDR3 nucleotide sequence: TGTGCCAGCAGCTTAGGCGGTCCCTACGAGCAGTACTTC. The chain uses TRBV13 and TRBJ2-7; D is undetermined. The germline V and J ends were trimmed by 0 bases and 2 bases, with 5 bases remaining between them. CDR1 PRHDT and CDR2 FYEKMQ come from the germline V gene (reference sequence). The CDR3 has 13 residues.

This clone has just a few counts. The gene calls are TRBV6-5 and TRBJ1-1; 7 bases match TRBD1. The CDR3 is made up of 14 amino acids. The V and J ends lost 5 bases and 1 base, in that order; junction bases with no gene match: 4. Germline V lookup: CDR1 MNHEY, CDR2 SVGAGI. The CDR3 nucleotides are TGTGCCAGCAGTCGGGACAGAAAGAACACTGAAGCTTTCTTT. This translates into CASSRDRKNTEAFF.

V gene TRBV5-1 combines with J gene TRBJ2-1, with 10 bases fitting TRBD1. Germline values: CDR1 SGHRS, CDR2 YFSETQ. This CDR3 spans 17 amino acids. Germline trimming cut 4 bases from V and 9 bases from J; bases unmatched to any gene: 16. CDR3 in DNA: TGCGCCAGCAGCCTTCAGCCCCCCGGGACAGGGGCTACTGAGCAGTTCTTC. Translation gives CASSLQPPGTGATEQFF.

This sequence joins TRBV5-4 and TRBJ1-1; D is undetermined. Trimming left V 0 bases short and J 0 bases short, with 3 bases between. The CDR3 is made up of 13 amino acids. Germline CDR1 SGHNT, CDR2 YYREEE (reference sequence). CDR3 in amino acids: CASSLVVNTEAFF. The CDR3 coding sequence is TGTGCCAGCAGCTTGGTGGTGAACACTGAAGCTTTCTTT.

V usage is TRBV6-1 and J usage is TRBJ2-6, with a weak D call TRBD2 (5 bases). The CDR3 consists of 15 residues. Germline CDR1 and CDR2: MNHNS and SASEGT. V was clipped by 3 bases and J by 4 bases, with 10 bases between them. CDR3 in DNA: TGTGCCAGCAGTGACCGGCCGGGGGGGGCCAACGTCCTGACTTTC. It specifies CASSDRPGGANVLTF.

This sequence joins TRBV5-4 and TRBJ2-5, with D possibly being TRBD2 (6 bases). From germline, CDR1 is SGHNT and CDR2 YYREEE (reference sequence). Trimming removed 4 bases at V and 2 bases at J, with 15 bases between. CDR3 length: 15 amino acids. The CDR3 spells CASSHPGVGQETQYF. The CDR3 nucleotides are TGTGCCAGCAGCCACCCGGGGGTGGGTCAAGAGACCCAGTACTTC.

This clone was seen a few times. V gene TRBV25-1 combines with J gene TRBJ2-3, with unresolved D. V was shortened by 5 bases and J by 6 bases, with 12 bases between the two germline ends. The CDR3 runs to 13 residues. The germline V gene has CDR1 MGHDK and CDR2 SYGVNS. The CDR3 DNA reads TGTGCCAGCAGTACAATGGGCTCGGATACGCAGTATTTT. It specifies CASSTMGSDTQYF.

The chain uses TRBV6-5 and TRBJ1-4, with D unclear. Germline CDR1 and CDR2: MNHEY and SVGAGI. This CDR3 comprises 13 residues. With 8 bases removed from V and 4 bases from J, the gap between germline ends came to 11 bases. The CDR3 region is CASRRTVNEKLFF. The CDR3 nucleotides are TGTGCCAGCCGGCGGACGGTTAATGAAAAACTGTTTTTT.

The rearrangement joins TRBV7-2 to TRBJ2-4; tentative D call: TRBD2 (5 bases). This CDR3 region has 12 residues. CDR1 is SGHTA, CDR2 FQGNSA, per germline. V was pared by 5 bases and J by 3 bases, with 5 bases between. The CDR3 DNA sequence: TGTGCCAGCAGCCGGGGCAAAAACATTCAGTACTTC. The encoded protein is CASSRGKNIQYF.

The chain links TRBV6-6 to TRBJ1-1; no reliable D call. The germline CDR1 and CDR2 sequences are MNHNY and SVGAGI (reference sequence). V dropped 2 bases and J dropped 1 base, with 8 bases sitting between them. This CDR3 spans 14 amino acids. Here the CDR3 DNA reads TGTGCCAGCAGTTACCGGGTAGAGAACACTGAAGCTTTCTTT. The encoded protein is CASSYRVENTEAFF.

The chain is built from TRBV2 and TRBJ1-3, with D hard to call. This CDR3 comprises 12 residues. Trimming cost V 5 bases and J 0 bases, with 2 bases left between them. The germline V gene has CDR1 SNHLY and CDR2 FYNNEI. The CDR3 sequence is CASSISGNTIYF. CDR3 sequence (DNA): TGTGCCAGCAGTATCTCTGGAAACACCATATATTTT.

CDR3 loop: CASSLAGPAGGRSTQYF. CDR3 coding DNA: TGTGCCAGCAGCTTAGCGGGGCCAGCGGGGGGGCGGAGTACGCAGTATTTT. The chain links TRBV7-2 to TRBJ2-3, with 10 bases that match TRBD2. The CDR3 length is 17 residues. Germline loops: CDR1 SGHTA, CDR2 FQGNSA. With V trimmed by 0 bases and J by 8 bases, 11 bases remained unmatched.

The rearrangement joins TRBV10-3 to TRBJ1-1; no clear D gene. Trimming cost V 3 bases and J 4 bases, with 12 bases left between them. CDR3 size: 14 residues. Germline-derived CDR1 and CDR2 are ENHRY and SYGVKD. The CDR3 bases are TGTGCCATCAGTGACACACCTCGGGTCACTGAAGCTTTCTTT. It specifies CAISDTPRVTEAFF.

The table lists this clone with a few counts. V and J are TRBV9 and TRBJ2-7; no definite D call. Germline V lookup: CDR1 SGDLS, CDR2 YYNGEE. The CDR3 length is 14 residues. Trimming removed 2 bases from V and 7 bases from J, with 16 bases in between. The CDR3 DNA follows: TGTGCCAGCAGCGTCGATCACTGGATAGGAGAGCAGTACTTC. Translation: CASSVDHWIGEQYF.